One sample yielded the 32 T cell receptor beta chains listed below, sequenced in a study of CD8 T cells in ankylosing spondylitis. MiXCR, run by TCRdb on the 5' RACE reads, gives a single entry per CDR3 protein. The sample holds around 210,000 distinct CDR3 sequences, approximately 8% seen once. The material sequenced was blood, either unsorted or a sorted T cell fraction (not recorded which). The source of these receptors is a female donor with ankylosing spondylitis or in good health (not recorded which).

This clonotype turned up a few times. The gene calls are TRBV6-1 and TRBJ1-2, with D possibly matching TRBD1 (6 bases). V lost 6 bases and J 4 bases, leaving 15 bases between the germline ends. The V gene's germline CDR1 is MNHNS and CDR2 SASEGT. The CDR3 runs to 14 residues. CDR3 residues: CASRDSGTLYGYTF. Written as DNA, the CDR3 is TGTGCCAGCAGGGATTCCGGGACACTCTATGGCTACACCTTC.

This clonotype occurred many times. The rearrangement links TRBV6-5 to TRBJ2-3, with D perhaps TRBD2 (6 bases). This CDR3 is built from 14 residues. Germline values: CDR1 MNHEY, CDR2 SVGAGI. Trimming took 2 bases from V and 5 from J, leaving 11 bases between them. CDR3 coding DNA: TGTGCCAGCAGTTACGAGGCGGGGCGAGATACGCAGTATTTT. Translated, it gives CASSYEAGRDTQYF.

Ten or more counts support this clonotype. The gene calls are TRBV20-1 and TRBJ1-5, with D maybe TRBD1 (6 bases). Germline lookup yields CDR1 DFQATT and CDR2 SNEGSKA (reference sequence). V was trimmed by 3 bases and J by 3 bases, leaving 9 bases between them. There are 13 residues in the CDR3. For the CDR3, the DNA is TGCAGTGCTAGGGACAGCAACAATCAGCCCCAGCATTTT. As protein: CSARDSNNQPQHF.

This clonotype was detected many times. V is TRBV20-1 and J is TRBJ2-1, with 10 positions matching TRBD2. With V trimmed by 0 bases and J by 4 bases, 12 bases remained unmatched. Germline V lookup: CDR1 DFQATT, CDR2 SNEGSKA (reference sequence). The CDR3 is 18 amino acids. This CDR3 is CSARDLGWTSGNYNEQFF. The CDR3, as DNA: TGCAGTGCTAGAGATTTAGGTTGGACTAGCGGAAATTACAATGAGCAGTTCTTC.

This clonotype was counted many times. The genes are TRBV20-1 and TRBJ2-3, with a possible D match to TRBD2 (6 bases). V shed 0 bases and J shed 5 bases, with 6 bases lying between them. Germline V lookup: CDR1 DFQATT, CDR2 SNEGSKA (reference sequence). CDR3 size: 12 residues. The CDR3: CSAREGGDTQYF. The CDR3 nucleotides are TGCAGTGCTAGAGAGGGGGGAGATACGCAGTATTTT.

In this sample, this clonotype turned up a few times. A much more abundant neighbour one base away suggests this may be a read error. V is TRBV3-1 and J is TRBJ1-6; D gene unclear. The CDR3 contains 15 residues. Germline lookup yields CDR1 LGHDT and CDR2 YNNKEL (reference sequence). The CDR3 sequence: CATSLFREPNSPLHF. The CDR3 DNA sequence: TGTGCCACCAGCCTATTCCGGGAGCCGAATTCACCCCTCCACTTT. Variable domain in full (rest from reference TRBV3-1 and TRBJ1-6): DTAVSQTPKYLVTQMGNDKSIKCEQNLGHDTMYWYKQDSKKFLKIMFSYNNKELIINETVPNRFSPKSPDKAHLNLHINSLELGDSAVYFCATSLFREPNSPLHFGNGTRLTVT.

V is TRBV5-1 and J is TRBJ2-1, with D possibly being TRBD1 (6 bases). The CDR3 runs to 14 residues. The V gene's germline CDR1 is SGHRS and CDR2 YFSETQ. Trimming stripped 3 bases from V and 6 bases from J, with 13 bases between. The CDR3 protein is CASSSDLGGNEQFF. Here the CDR3 DNA reads TGCGCCAGCAGCTCGGATCTAGGGGGCAATGAGCAGTTCTTC.

This clonotype was seen ten or more times. J is TRBJ2-7 and V is TRBV20-1; 9 bases are shared with TRBD2. V gave up 1 base and J gave up 6 bases; unmatched junction bases: 7. The CDR3 spans 14 residues. Germline V gene sequence: CDR1 DFQATT, CDR2 SNEGSKA (reference sequence). CDR3 DNA: TGCAGTGCTAGAGTTCAGGGACTAGCTGGCGAGCAGTACTTC. Amino acid sequence: CSARVQGLAGEQYF.

This clonotype has more than one count but fewer than ten. This chain connects TRBV7-2 to TRBJ1-6; D may be TRBD1 (5 bases). The CDR3 loop spans 17 amino acids. The V and J ends lost 0 bases and 8 bases respectively, with 17 bases between them. From germline, CDR1 is SGHTA and CDR2 FQGNSA. The CDR3 reads CASSLASGHGPHSPLHF. In nucleotides, the CDR3 is TGTGCCAGCAGCTTAGCGTCCGGACACGGGCCTCATTCACCCCTCCACTTT.

A note on this clonotype: This sequence may be a read error, since a much larger clone differs from it by one base. The chain combines TRBV15 with TRBJ1-1; D is perhaps TRBD1 (5 bases). Germline loops: CDR1 LNHNV, CDR2 YYDKDF (reference sequence). There are 14 residues in the CDR3. This chain's CDR3 is CATSRQGRNTEALF. CDR3 DNA sequence: TGTGCCACCAGCAGACAGGGACGGAACACTGAAGCTCTCTTT.

About this clonotype itself: A clone one base away is much larger, so this may be a read error. The chain joins TRBV6-2 or TRBV6-3 to TRBJ1-2, with D uncertain. The CDR3 extends over 15 amino acids. CDR1 is MNHEY and CDR2 is SVGEGT in the germline V gene. CDR3 amino acids: CASSYVSMVYYDYTF. The CDR3 DNA sequence: TGTGCCAGCAGTTACGTCAGCATGGTCTACTATGACTACACCTTC.

The table lists this clonotype with many counts. The chain employs TRBV12-3 or TRBV12-4 and TRBJ2-7; TRBD2 is a possible D gene (6 bases). V shed 3 bases and J shed 0 bases, with 9 bases lying between them. This CDR3 region has 14 residues. CDR3 loop: CASSLLSGSYEQYF. The CDR3 DNA is TGTGCCAGCAGTTTGCTTAGCGGCTCCTACGAGCAGTACTTC.

Of note for this clonotype: With a much larger clone just one base away, this may be a read error. The chain links TRBV11-3 to TRBJ2-3; perhaps TRBD2 as D (6 bases). The CDR3 extends over 14 amino acids. V lost 5 bases and J 2 bases, leaving 11 bases between the germline ends. The V gene's germline CDR1 is SGHNT and CDR2 YENEEA. CDR3 nucleotide sequence: TGTGCCAGCAGCCCGAGACTAGTCACAGATACGCAGTATTTT. Translated: CASSPRLVTDTQYF.

There are a few counts of this clonotype. This chain uses TRBV2 with TRBJ2-1; 9 bases agree with TRBD1. V trimming: 8 bases; J trimming: 9 bases; junction bases outside the gene matches: 8. CDR1 and CDR2 (germline): SNHLY, FYNNEI. This CDR3 is built from 13 residues. CDR3 sequence: CASRDRDFSEQFF. Written as DNA, the CDR3 is TGTGCCAGCCGGGACAGGGATTTCAGTGAGCAGTTCTTC. Drawing the rest from reference TRBV2 and TRBJ2-1, the complete variable domain is EPEVTQTPSHQVTQMGQEVILRCVPISNHLYFYWYRQILGQKVEFLVSFYNNEISEKSEIFDDQFSVERPDGSNFTLKIRSTKLEDSAMYFCASRDRDFSEQFFGPGTRLTVL.

This clonotype was detected many times. V gene TRBV28 combines with J gene TRBJ1-3, with 10 bases lining up with TRBD1. The length of the CDR3 is 15 residues. Germline CDR1 is MDHEN and CDR2 is SYDVKM. After removal of 5 bases from V and 2 bases from J, the junction contained 3 bases not matched to a gene. The CDR3 DNA sequence: TGTGCCAGCAGTACCGGGACAGGGGCTGGAAACACCATATATTTT. Its translation: CASSTGTGAGNTIYF.

This clonotype has at least ten counts. The chain links TRBV6-1 to TRBJ2-1; the match to TRBD1 covers 8 bases. The ends lost 6 bases at V and 5 bases at J; junction bases unmatched: 3. CDR3 length equals 13 residues. Germline V CDR1 and CDR2: MNHNS, SASEGT. CDR3 coding DNA: TGTGCCAGCAGGGACAGGGCAGACAATGAGCAGTTCTTC. Encoded protein: CASRDRADNEQFF.

This clonotype was detected many times. The chain combines TRBV4-3 with TRBJ1-4, with D perhaps matching TRBD1 (5 bases). The V end lost 1 base, the J end lost 6 bases, and 15 bases lay between the germline ends. The CDR3 runs 16 residues. Germline CDR1 and CDR2: LGHNA and YSLEER. This CDR3 is CASSQGTGEGDEKLFF. Written as DNA, the CDR3 is TGCGCCAGCAGCCAAGGGACCGGAGAAGGGGATGAAAAACTGTTTTTT.

At least ten counts were recorded for this clonotype. This chain joins TRBV2 and TRBJ2-2; no definite D call. CDR3 length: 13 residues. Trimming pared 7 bases from V and 6 bases from J, leaving 12 bases between. CDR1 is SNHLY and CDR2 is FYNNEI in the germline V gene. CDR3: CASNAFSAGELFF. For the CDR3, the DNA is TGTGCCAGCAATGCCTTCTCCGCCGGGGAGCTGTTTTTT.

Details on this clonotype: A single base separates this from a much larger clone, so it may be a read error. J is TRBJ2-3 and V is TRBV7-6; D is undetermined. CDR1 and CDR2 from the germline V gene are SGHVS and FNYEAQ. The CDR3 is 14 residues long. This CDR3 reads CTSSLASRVDTQYF. The CDR3 bases are TGTACCAGCAGCTTAGCATCCCGCGTGGATACGCAGTATTTT.

In this sample, this clonotype turned up many times. The J gene is TRBJ2-2, the V gene TRBV29-1; maybe TRBD1 (5 bases). Trimming removed 2 bases at V and 0 bases at J, with 7 bases between. Per germline, CDR1 SQVTM and CDR2 ANQGSEA. The CDR3 runs 14 residues. The chain's CDR3 is CSVEKGANTGELFF. For the CDR3, the DNA is TGCAGCGTTGAAAAAGGGGCGAACACCGGGGAGCTGTTTTTT.

This clonotype has at least ten counts. V gene TRBV5-1 combines with J gene TRBJ1-1; D not certain. The CDR3 totals 14 residues. Looked up from germline, CDR1 is SGHRS and CDR2 is YFSETQ. The V end lost 2 bases, the J end lost 1 base, and 9 bases lay between the germline ends. CDR3 protein: CASSFRDSNTEAFF. The CDR3 DNA sequence: TGCGCCAGCAGCTTCCGAGACTCGAACACTGAAGCTTTCTTT.

The sample holds many counts of this clonotype. The chain employs TRBV4-3 and TRBJ2-1; the match to TRBD2 covers 10 bases. Losses at the gene ends were 4 bases for V and 3 bases for J; bases not matched to a gene: 6. Germline-derived CDR1 and CDR2 are LGHNA and YSLEER. CDR3 length: 16 residues. CDR3 nucleotide sequence: TGCGCCAGCAGCCGTCGACTAGCGGGCGTCTACAATGAGCAGTTCTTC. Translating gives CASSRRLAGVYNEQFF.

This clonotype was counted many times. J is TRBJ2-3 and V is TRBV18; D possibly corresponds to TRBD2 (6 bases). The CDR3 covers 13 residues. Germline V CDR1 and CDR2: KGHSH, LQKENI. V lost 4 bases to trimming and J lost 2 bases, with 7 bases between them. CDR3 nucleotides: TGTGCCAGCTCACGGACTACCACAGATACGCAGTATTTT. Translating it yields CASSRTTTDTQYF.

In regard to this clonotype: It may be a read error: a sequence one base away is much more abundant. V gene TRBV10-3 combines with J gene TRBJ2-5; D is tentatively TRBD1 or TRBD2 (5 bases each). CDR1 ENHRY and CDR2 SYGVKD come from the germline V gene. The CDR3 is made up of 14 amino acids. The CDR3 DNA follows: TGTGTCATCAGTGAGACAAAGGAGAGGGGGACCCAGTACTTC. This codes for CVISETKERGTQYF.

This clonotype was seen ten or more times. The V call is TRBV10-2, the J call TRBJ2-7; D is uncertain. The CDR3 spans 13 residues. Per germline, CDR1 WSHSY and CDR2 SAAADI. Trimming took 0 bases from V and 2 from J, leaving 5 bases between them. The CDR3 here is CASSESGTYEQYF. DNA of the CDR3: TGCGCCAGCAGTGAGTCTGGGACCTACGAGCAGTACTTC.

Ten or more counts support this clonotype. The chain has TRBV20-1 and TRBJ2-3, with TRBD2 identical over 10 bases. This CDR3 has 16 amino acids. Trimming removed 3 bases from V and 2 bases from J; junction bases left unmatched: 8. Germline V gene data show CDR1 as DFQATT and CDR2 as SNEGSKA (reference sequence). In DNA form, the CDR3 reads TGCAGTGCTAGTCGGGGCCTAGCGGGAGACACAGATACGCAGTATTTT. This codes for CSASRGLAGDTDTQYF.

This clonotype was counted many times. The chain combines TRBV5-6 with TRBJ2-5; unclear D gene. The CDR3 spans 15 residues. V lost 1 base, J lost 3 bases, and 13 bases lay in between. Germline loops: CDR1 SGHDT, CDR2 YYEEEE. The CDR3 nucleotides are TGTGCCAGCAGCTTGCTGGATCGGATCAAAGAGACCCAGTACTTC. Translated, it gives CASSLLDRIKETQYF.

This clonotype was detected ten times or more. V is TRBV2 and J is TRBJ2-7; the D is unclear. The germline V and J ends were trimmed by 4 bases and 3 bases, with 16 bases remaining between them. The CDR3 has 15 amino acids. The germline V gene has CDR1 SNHLY and CDR2 FYNNEI. CDR3 DNA sequence: TGTGCCAGCAGTGGCCTTGGAATGGCGTACTACGAGCAGTACTTC. Protein sequence: CASSGLGMAYYEQYF.

This clonotype was observed a handful of times. The V call is TRBV11-1, the J call TRBJ2-1, with TRBD1 as a possible D gene (5 bases). V was trimmed by 4 bases and J by 2 bases, leaving 27 bases between them. CDR3 length: 20 amino acids. Germline assignment: CDR1 SGHAT and CDR2 FQDESV (reference sequence). This CDR3 is CASSSLKGFLAGHTYNEQFF. DNA for the CDR3: TGTGCCAGCAGCTCCTTAAAGGGGTTTTTAGCCGGTCACACCTACAATGAGCAGTTCTTC.

Ten or more counts support this clonotype. V usage is TRBV20-1 and J usage is TRBJ2-1; TRBD2 matches 11 bases. Trimming cost V 3 bases and J 9 bases; bases outside gene matches: 7. This CDR3 has 14 residues. Looked up from germline, CDR1 is DFQATT and CDR2 is SNEGSKA (reference sequence). CDR3 residues: CSARRLAGLPEQFF. DNA of the CDR3: TGCAGTGCTAGGCGACTAGCGGGACTGCCTGAGCAGTTCTTC.

The V call is TRBV6-7, the J call TRBJ2-1, with 10 bases fitting TRBD2. TRBV6-7 is an ORF, with its function uncertain. V lost 6 bases, J lost 9 bases, and 17 bases stayed unmatched. The CDR3 consists of 17 residues. This chain's CDR3 is CASSPDAAGGPAGEQFF. The CDR3 DNA reads as TGTGCCAGCAGCCCGGACGCAGCGGGAGGGCCAGCGGGTGAGCAGTTCTTC.

There are many counts of this clonotype. The chain carries TRBV5-6 and TRBJ2-7; tentatively, D is TRBD1 or TRBD2 (5 bases each). V gave up 4 bases and J gave up 2 bases, with 16 bases separating them. The CDR3 contains 15 residues. Germline V gene data show CDR1 as SGHDT and CDR2 as YYEEEE. CDR3 region: CASSGTGTKTYEQYF. The CDR3 bases are TGTGCCAGCAGCGGCACCGGGACCAAGACCTACGAGCAGTACTTC. The full variable domain, in which reference TRBV5-6 and TRBJ2-7 provide the parts outside the CDR3, is DAGVTQSPTHLIKTRGQQVTLRCSPKSGHDTVSWYQQALGQGPQFIFQYYEEEERQRGNFPDRFSGHQFPNYSSELNVNALLLGDSALYLCASSGTGTKTYEQYFGPGTRLTVT.